Given below is one TCR beta chain in context. Only in-frame clones appear in the TCRdb table, and some are missing; sequencing was by immunoSEQ multiplex PCR. The sample includes about 28,000 clones, about 89% of them seen just once. These data come from a study of sequential checkpoint blockade in melanoma. For the study at large: First-line arms were nivolumab then ipilimumab, or the reverse, randomized 1:1. After both sequences, patients received maintenance nivolumab.

Documented treatment: randomized to nivolumab then ipilimumab (arm A) or the reverse (arm B). No patient had prior DNA-damaging chemotherapy. Sorted cells were live CD3+CD8+, lacking CD19 and CD56, from PBMCs. The source of this sequence is a human donor with melanoma. The sample was CD8+ T cells sorted from blood (inferred from file names), taken from a patient given nivolumab and ipilimumab in sequence.

CDR3 coding DNA: TGTGCCAGCAGTTACTCCCAGGTTGCCGTTGAAAAACTGTTTTTT. Amino acid sequence: CASSYSQVAVEKLFF. The rearrangement joins TRBV6-7 to TRBJ1-4; D is undetermined. TRBV6-7 is treated as an ORF (open reading frame) with a function not yet certain. V was shortened by 0 bases and J by 7 bases, with 12 bases between the two germline ends. The CDR3 totals 15 residues.